These T cell receptor beta chains were read from a single sample in a study of T cell responses to AZD1222 COVID-19 vaccine. Data came from immunoSEQ multiplex PCR; TCRdb stores just in-frame clones and leaves some out. The data contain approximately 170,000 clones, more than 85% of them seen just once; the ten biggest clones take up approximately 4.4%. The sequencing used peripheral blood, collected on day 0 of AZD1222 vaccination. Receptors originate from an adult in good health. CDR3s include the opening cysteine and the closing phenylalanine or tryptophan. Size is stated for part of the rows, as once, few or many counts, or as a class when the clone is expanded.

abundance: .; j_gene: TRBJ1-5; v_gene: TRBV6-6; CDR3aa: CASSYGDGNQPQHF
abundance: .; j_gene: TRBJ1-5; v_gene: TRBV11-1; CDR3aa: CASSLYVDQPQHF
abundance: .; j_gene: TRBJ1-6; v_gene: TRBV28; CDR3aa: CASTALPGALDSPLHF
abundance: .; j_gene: TRBJ2-3; v_gene: TRBV7-8; CDR3aa: CASSPPLADTQYF
abundance: few; j_gene: TRBJ2-2; v_gene: TRBV23-1; CDR3aa: CAVLLRRAPGELFF
abundance: .; j_gene: TRBJ1-5; v_gene: TRBV2; CDR3aa: CASSLQGVNQPQHF
abundance: .; j_gene: TRBJ1-2; v_gene: TRBV19; CDR3aa: CATSKAGWGNYGYTF
abundance: .; j_gene: TRBJ2-7; v_gene: TRBV5-1; CDR3aa: CASSPGDSNSYEQYF
abundance: once; j_gene: TRBJ2-2; v_gene: TRBV28; CDR3aa: CASSSPAGKTGELFF
abundance: few; j_gene: TRBJ1-2; v_gene: TRBV27; CDR3aa: CASSLKGTYGYTF
abundance: .; j_gene: TRBJ2-1; v_gene: TRBV28; CDR3aa: CASLGEGSYNEQFF
abundance: .; j_gene: TRBJ2-5; v_gene: TRBV29-1; CDR3aa: CSVDWETQYF
abundance: .; j_gene: TRBJ2-7; v_gene: TRBV12-3/TRBV12-4; CDR3aa: CASSLLPSEQYF
abundance: .; j_gene: TRBJ1-5; v_gene: TRBV28; CDR3aa: CASSRLGSGQPQHF
abundance: .; j_gene: TRBJ1-5; v_gene: TRBV6-2/TRBV6-3; CDR3aa: CASSSYGTGNNQPQHF
abundance: .; j_gene: TRBJ1-4; v_gene: TRBV28; CDR3aa: CASSLGGARGEKLFF
abundance: .; j_gene: TRBJ1-4; v_gene: TRBV24-1; CDR3aa: CATSDTGQGPEKLFF
abundance: .; j_gene: TRBJ2-3; v_gene: TRBV24-1; CDR3aa: CATSGSPEVTDTQYF
abundance: .; j_gene: TRBJ1-1; v_gene: TRBV15; CDR3aa: CATSIGTVAMNTEAFF
abundance: .; j_gene: TRBJ2-3; v_gene: TRBV4-1; CDR3aa: CASTRQGASTDTQYF
abundance: .; j_gene: TRBJ1-3; v_gene: TRBV14; CDR3aa: CASSPRGTLVSGNTIYF
abundance: .; j_gene: TRBJ2-7; v_gene: TRBV21-1; CDR3aa: CASSKARGPTGGCEQYF
abundance: .; j_gene: TRBJ2-7; v_gene: TRBV2; CDR3aa: CASSEWRGRYEQYF